Described below is a single TCR beta chain sequence and its context. Its antigen is undetermined. The data are from a study of cytomegalovirus exposure and HLA in healthy donors. For the study at large: The early release's HLA-typed donors yielded about 85 million unique TCRs. Overall study findings and caveats: HLA alleles showed associations with about 17,000 TCR beta sequences in a later analysis, at a 0.05 false discovery rate. Later analysis associated a missense DCLRE1C variant with TCR beta V- and J-gene trimming.

Healthy bone marrow donors formed the donor group. The PCR made use of 60 Vbeta and 13 Jbeta primers. This table comes from immunoSEQ multiplex PCR, and its TCRdb copy is limited to in-frame clones, with some not included. The data contain approximately 160,000 clones, about three quarters of them singletons. Per the germline V gene, CDR1 is SEHNR and CDR2 is FQNEAQ (reference sequence). V lost 5 bases to trimming and J lost 2 bases; unmatched junction nucleotides: 9. This CDR3 contains 16 residues. The source material was PBMCs. The chain carries TRBV7-9 and TRBJ2-7; 10 nucleotides agree with TRBD1. The sequence derives from a male donor in good health and CMV-seronegative. This CDR3 reads CASSQIPGQGPYEQYF. DNA for the CDR3: TGTGCCAGCAGCCAGATACCGGGACAGGGGCCCTACGAGCAGTACTTC.